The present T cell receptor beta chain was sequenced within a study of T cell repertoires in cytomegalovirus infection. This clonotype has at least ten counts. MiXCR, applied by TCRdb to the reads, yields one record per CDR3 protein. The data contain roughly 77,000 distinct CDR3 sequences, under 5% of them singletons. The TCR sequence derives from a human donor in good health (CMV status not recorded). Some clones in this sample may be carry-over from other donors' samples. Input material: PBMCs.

The CDR3 nucleotides read TGTGCCAGCAGCCGGGGATCTTCCGAAAGTGGGGTCTATGGCTACACCTTC. Amino acids: CASSRGSSESGVYGYTF. This chain links TRBV7-2 with TRBJ1-2; D gene ambiguous. This CDR3 contains 17 residues. The V gene lost 5 bases and the J gene lost 4 bases, with 23 bases spanning the gap. Germline assignment: CDR1 SGHTA and CDR2 FQGNSA.